This section outlines one T cell receptor beta chain sequence together with its context. As handled by the study authors: Scientists estimated how many nucleated cells there were by amplifying reference gene primers. Data came from immunoSEQ multiplex PCR; TCRdb stores just in-frame clones and leaves some out. V and J calls and clone size are those listed in that table; D and trimming were worked out from the DNA. Of around 140,000 clones in the sample, about 87% were seen once. After removal of 0 bases from V and 4 bases from J, the junction contained 1 base not matched to a gene. Germline values: CDR1 SGDLS, CDR2 YYNGEE. The CDR3 has 15 residues. These data belong to a study of blood T cell repertoires in COVID-19. Study-wide context: Sites across the United States, Italy and Spain contributed samples from acute and convalescent COVID-19. In each case, the material was cDNA or gDNA derived from T cells, B-cell-depleted T cells, or PBMCs.

This receptor was obtained from a man aged 80 or over with acute or convalescent COVID-19. The sequencing input was peripheral blood. The V call is TRBV9, the J call TRBJ2-2; 9 nucleotides align to TRBD1. DNA of the CDR3: TGTGCCAGCAGCGTAGTGACAGGGGGCACCGGGGAGCTGTTTTTT. This translates into CASSVVTGGTGELFF.